These 10 T cell receptor beta chains were sequenced from one sample in a study of T cell repertoires in ileal Crohn's disease. Profiling relied on immunoSEQ multiplex PCR, and the TCRdb table lists in-frame clones only, not all of them. This table has about 62,000 clones, around nine tenths appearing once. This sample's time point: neoterminal ileum biopsy at postoperative endoscopy, about 6 months after surgery. Sequenced input: ileal tissue. The receptor set was obtained from an adult with Crohn's disease.

V and J are TRBV6-5 and TRBJ1-6; D is unclear. The CDR3 runs 12 residues. The germline gives CDR1 MNHEY, CDR2 SVGAGI. V lost 4 bases and J 10 bases, leaving 8 bases between the germline ends. The DNA of the CDR3 is TGTGCCAGCAGTTTCCCCCGGTCACCCCTCCACTTT. Encoded protein: CASSFPRSPLHF.

V usage is TRBV7-2 and J usage is TRBJ1-1; D is ambiguous. Germline V gene sequence: CDR1 SGHTA, CDR2 FQGNSA. CDR3 length: 13 residues. The germline V and J ends were trimmed by 2 bases and 7 bases, with 11 bases remaining between them. The CDR3 region is CASSLHLGVEAFF. In DNA form, the CDR3 reads TGTGCCAGCAGCTTACATCTAGGAGTTGAAGCTTTCTTT.

The rearrangement links TRBV25-1 to TRBJ1-1; tentative D call: TRBD1 (5 bases). Germline V lookup: CDR1 MGHDK, CDR2 SYGVNS. This CDR3 spans 13 amino acids. Trimming took off 9 bases at V and 10 bases at J, with 21 bases between the two ends. CDR3 sequence (DNA): TGTGCCAGTAAAGATCCAGGGCCGGGCGGAGCTTTCTTT. This gives the protein CASKDPGPGGAFF. Filled out from reference TRBV25-1 and TRBJ1-1, the complete variable domain reads EADIYQTPRYLVIGTGKKITLECSQTMGHDKMYWYQQDPGMELHLIHYSYGVNSTEKGDLSSESTVSRIRTEHFPLTLESARPSHTSQYLCASKDPGPGGAFFGQGTRLTVV.

V gene TRBV7-2 combines with J gene TRBJ1-5, with TRBD1 as a possible D gene (6 bases). Trimming removed 5 bases from V and 6 bases from J, with 14 bases in between. Germline V lookup: CDR1 SGHTA, CDR2 FQGNSA. CDR3 length equals 14 residues. CDR3: CASSNTGNGQPQHF. The CDR3 bases are TGTGCCAGCAGCAACACAGGGAACGGTCAGCCCCAGCATTTT.

In this sample, this clone turned up once. The V and J genes are TRBV19 and TRBJ1-5; D is ambiguous. The CDR3 is made up of 14 amino acids. V was pared by 5 bases and J by 0 bases, with 8 bases between. The germline CDR1 and CDR2 sequences are LNHDA and SQIVND (reference sequence). The CDR3 here is CASSPHTSNQPQHF. CDR3 nucleotide sequence: TGTGCCAGTAGTCCACACACTAGCAATCAGCCCCAGCATTTT.

The chain carries TRBV27 and TRBJ2-7; 11 bases are a match to TRBD2. In germline, CDR1 is MNHEY, CDR2 SMNVEV (reference sequence). The CDR3 has 17 amino acids. V was pared by 5 bases and J by 6 bases, with 15 bases of the junction left unmatched. CDR3 region: CASSPSGTSGRASEQYF. CDR3 nucleotide sequence: TGTGCCAGCAGTCCATCCGGGACTAGCGGCCGAGCTTCCGAGCAGTACTTC.

The chain uses TRBV5-4 and TRBJ1-1, with D possibly being TRBD1 (6 bases). The ends were cut back, 6 bases at V and 1 base at J, with 25 bases in the middle. Germline V gives CDR1 SGHNT, CDR2 YYREEE (reference sequence). CDR3 length equals 18 residues. Here the CDR3 reads CASTLPGGGRGGNTEAFF. The CDR3 DNA reads as TGTGCCAGCACCCTCCCCGGGGGAGGTAGGGGGGGGAACACTGAAGCTTTCTTT.

The genes are TRBV6-1 and TRBJ1-6; TRBD1 is a possible D gene (6 bases). This CDR3 has 14 residues. The V gene's germline CDR1 is MNHNS and CDR2 SASEGT. Trimming removed 8 bases from V and 4 bases from J, with 12 bases in between. The CDR3 sequence is CASCRGYYNSPLHF. The CDR3 nucleotides read TGTGCCAGCTGCAGGGGATATTATAATTCACCCCTCCACTTT.

The J gene is TRBJ1-5, the V gene TRBV7-9; 10 positions match TRBD1. This CDR3 spans 16 amino acids. The V segment lost 5 bases and the J segment 7 bases; nucleotides outside the gene matches: 11. Germline CDR1 reads SEHNR; CDR2 reads FQNEAQ (reference sequence). The CDR3 sequence is CASSLNIDRGQQPQHF. In DNA form, the CDR3 reads TGTGCCAGCAGCCTTAATATCGACAGGGGGCAACAGCCCCAGCATTTT.

The chain is built from TRBV10-3 and TRBJ1-2; possible D gene TRBD1, 6 bases. In germline, CDR1 is ENHRY, CDR2 SYGVKD. Trimming removed 6 bases from V and 6 bases from J, with 17 bases in between. This CDR3 region has 14 residues. This chain's CDR3 is CAIRYSSGVHGYTF. CDR3 nucleotides: TGTGCCATCAGATATTCATCAGGGGTCCATGGCTACACCTTC.